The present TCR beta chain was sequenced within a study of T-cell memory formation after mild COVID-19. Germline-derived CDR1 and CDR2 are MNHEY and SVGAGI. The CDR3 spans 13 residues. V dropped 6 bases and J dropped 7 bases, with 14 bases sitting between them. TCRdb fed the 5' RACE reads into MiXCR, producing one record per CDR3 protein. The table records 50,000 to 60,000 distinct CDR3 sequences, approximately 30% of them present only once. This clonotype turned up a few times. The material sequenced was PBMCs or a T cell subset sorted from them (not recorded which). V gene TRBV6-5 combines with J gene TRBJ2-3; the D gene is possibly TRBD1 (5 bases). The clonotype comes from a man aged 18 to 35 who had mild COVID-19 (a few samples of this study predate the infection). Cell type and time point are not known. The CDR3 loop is CASRWGGSYTQYF. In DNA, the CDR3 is TGTGCCAGCAGATGGGGCGGATCATATACGCAGTATTTT.